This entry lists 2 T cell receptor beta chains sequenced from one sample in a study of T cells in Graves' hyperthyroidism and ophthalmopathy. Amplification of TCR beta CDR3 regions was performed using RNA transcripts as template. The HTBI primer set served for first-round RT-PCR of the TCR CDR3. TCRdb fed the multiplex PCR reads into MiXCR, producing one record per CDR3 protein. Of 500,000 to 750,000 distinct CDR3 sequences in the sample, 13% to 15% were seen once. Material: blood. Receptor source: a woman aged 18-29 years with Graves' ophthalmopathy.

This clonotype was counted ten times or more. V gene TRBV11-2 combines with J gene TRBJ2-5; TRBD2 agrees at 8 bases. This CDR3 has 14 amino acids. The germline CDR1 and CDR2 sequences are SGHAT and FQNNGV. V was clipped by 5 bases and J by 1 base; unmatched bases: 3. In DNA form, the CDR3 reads TGTGCCAGCAGCCCGACTAGCGCCCAAGAGACCCAGTACTTC. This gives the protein CASSPTSAQETQYF.

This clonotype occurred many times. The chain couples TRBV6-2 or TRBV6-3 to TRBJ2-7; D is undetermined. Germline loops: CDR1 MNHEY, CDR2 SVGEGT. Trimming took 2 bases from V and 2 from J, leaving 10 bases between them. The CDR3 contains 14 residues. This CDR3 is CASSYRQVPYEQYF. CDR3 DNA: TGTGCCAGCAGTTACCGGCAGGTCCCCTACGAGCAGTACTTC.